Listed below are T cell receptor beta chains from one sample, sequenced in a study of response to subunit inactivated influenza vaccine. In TCRdb, the RT-PCR reads were re-called with MiXCR into one record per CDR3 protein. The sample has 540,000 or so distinct CDR3 sequences, 13% seen once. The sample was PBMCs from blood, taken around seven weeks after vaccination. These receptors were collected from a man aged 50-59 years who received an inactivated influenza vaccine. The CDR3 runs from the conserved cysteine through the conserved F or W. Where a row states a size, it is once, few, many or the class of an expanded clone; other rows omit it.

clone size: -; V gene: TRBV20-1; CDR3 length: 14; CDR3 protein: CSARAQDRAYEQYF
clone size: few; V gene: TRBV7-9; CDR3 length: 14; CDR3 protein: CASSLYNSPYEQYF
clone size: few; V gene: TRBV10-3; CDR3 length: 14; CDR3 protein: CAISDRDVPYEQYF
clone size: -; V gene: TRBV27; CDR3 length: 13; CDR3 protein: CASNGQADTEAFF
clone size: -; V gene: TRBV10-2; CDR3 length: 15; CDR3 protein: CASRLPSGGAETQYF
clone size: few; V gene: TRBV5-5; CDR3 length: 14; CDR3 protein: CASSKTGVTEKLFF
clone size: -; V gene: TRBV5-1; CDR3 length: 15; CDR3 protein: CASSATGGGSDTQYF
clone size: -; V gene: TRBV6-1; CDR3 length: 14; CDR3 protein: CASSENGSTDTQYF
clone size: -; V gene: TRBV24-1; CDR3 length: 13; CDR3 protein: CATSDLDGYEQYF
clone size: -; V gene: TRBV4-1; CDR3 length: 17; CDR3 protein: CASSQEEGWGADEKLFF
clone size: -; V gene: TRBV5-1; CDR3 length: 13; CDR3 protein: CASSYTAGGKQFF
clone size: few; V gene: TRBV7-2; CDR3 length: 13; CDR3 protein: CASSLVWGRGQFF
clone size: few; V gene: TRBV29-1; CDR3 length: 14; CDR3 protein: CSVKGLAGVETQYF
clone size: many; V gene: TRBV6-2/TRBV6-3; CDR3 length: 14; CDR3 protein: CASSPTPTNYGYTF
clone size: -; V gene: TRBV7-2; CDR3 length: 17; CDR3 protein: CASSLAGGTANTGELFF
clone size: -; V gene: TRBV20-1; CDR3 length: 13; CDR3 protein: CSATTPASYGYTF
clone size: many; V gene: TRBV6-1; CDR3 length: 15; CDR3 protein: CASSEAGGETYGYTF
clone size: many; V gene: TRBV7-2; CDR3 length: 16; CDR3 protein: CASSSDWTGGTYEQYF
clone size: -; V gene: TRBV20-1; CDR3 length: 13; CDR3 protein: CSAPDLGQETQYF
clone size: -; V gene: TRBV20-1; CDR3 length: 12; CDR3 protein: CSPPGQGYGYTF
clone size: -; V gene: TRBV5-1; CDR3 length: 16; CDR3 protein: CASRLTVAGGQETQYF
clone size: few; V gene: TRBV27; CDR3 length: 15; CDR3 protein: CASSQLAGGLYTQYF
clone size: -; V gene: TRBV6-5; CDR3 length: 16; CDR3 protein: CASSYPLAGATDTQYF
clone size: -; V gene: TRBV24-1; CDR3 length: 14; CDR3 protein: CATSVGLSNQPQHF
clone size: many; V gene: TRBV6-2/TRBV6-3; CDR3 length: 15; CDR3 protein: CASSFSGRAEDEQFF
clone size: -; V gene: TRBV20-1; CDR3 length: 12; CDR3 protein: CSATGLSYEQYF
clone size: -; V gene: TRBV12-3/TRBV12-4; CDR3 length: 12; CDR3 protein: CASSWLGQGQYF
clone size: -; V gene: TRBV12-3/TRBV12-4; CDR3 length: 13; CDR3 protein: CASSFRETRTQYF
clone size: -; V gene: TRBV20-1; CDR3 length: 15; CDR3 protein: CSARGTSGTLGEQFF
clone size: few; V gene: TRBV4-2; CDR3 length: 17; CDR3 protein: CASSQVPAQESSYEQYF
clone size: -; V gene: TRBV7-9; CDR3 length: 14; CDR3 protein: CASSYMAGLAEAFF
clone size: -; V gene: TRBV5-1; CDR3 length: 14; CDR3 protein: CASSTGQPPGELFF
clone size: many; V gene: TRBV29-1; CDR3 length: 11; CDR3 protein: CSVARDEKLFF
clone size: -; V gene: TRBV5-5; CDR3 length: 14; CDR3 protein: CASSSPTVFYEQYF
clone size: few; V gene: TRBV5-5; CDR3 length: 14; CDR3 protein: CASSPGGTTYEQYF
clone size: -; V gene: TRBV20-1; CDR3 length: 15; CDR3 protein: CSASSWTGSNQPQHF
clone size: -; V gene: TRBV27; CDR3 length: 16; CDR3 protein: CASTTIGTYSYNEQFF
clone size: -; V gene: TRBV6-2/TRBV6-3; CDR3 length: 16; CDR3 protein: CASSYGRRASPYEQYF
clone size: few; V gene: TRBV7-2; CDR3 length: 15; CDR3 protein: CASGSGTSGGGELFF
clone size: few; V gene: TRBV29-1; CDR3 length: 15; CDR3 protein: CSVSGTESGNTEAFF
clone size: -; V gene: TRBV5-5; CDR3 length: 15; CDR3 protein: CASSLHYRVWETQYF
clone size: -; V gene: TRBV12-3/TRBV12-4; CDR3 length: 13; CDR3 protein: CASSVVEGYEQFF